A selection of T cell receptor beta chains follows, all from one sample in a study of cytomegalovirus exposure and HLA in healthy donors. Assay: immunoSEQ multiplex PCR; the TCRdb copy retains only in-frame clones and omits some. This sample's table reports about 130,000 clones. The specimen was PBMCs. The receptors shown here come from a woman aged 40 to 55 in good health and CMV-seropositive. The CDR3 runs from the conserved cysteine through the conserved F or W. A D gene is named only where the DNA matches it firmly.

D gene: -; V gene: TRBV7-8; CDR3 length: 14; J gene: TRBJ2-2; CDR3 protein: CASSLQQNTGELFF; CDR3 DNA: TGTGCCAGCAGCTTACAACAGAACACCGGGGAGCTGTTTTTT
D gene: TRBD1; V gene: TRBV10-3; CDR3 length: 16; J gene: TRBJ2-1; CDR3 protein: CAISDLGAGGYNEQFF; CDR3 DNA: TGTGCCATCAGTGACCTTGGGGCAGGGGGCTACAATGAGCAGTTCTTC
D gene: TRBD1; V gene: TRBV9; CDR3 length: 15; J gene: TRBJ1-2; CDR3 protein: CASSVARGPGYGYTF; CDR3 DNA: TGTGCCAGCAGCGTAGCTAGGGGGCCAGGCTATGGCTACACCTTC
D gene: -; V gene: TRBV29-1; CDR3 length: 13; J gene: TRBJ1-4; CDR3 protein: CSVRRQTNEKLFF; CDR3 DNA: TGCAGCGTTCGGCGACAGACTAATGAAAAACTGTTTTTT
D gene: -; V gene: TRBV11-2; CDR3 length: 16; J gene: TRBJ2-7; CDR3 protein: CASSSEDIPRSYEQYF; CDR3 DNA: TGTGCCAGCAGCTCAGAGGACATTCCCAGGTCCTACGAGCAGTACTTC
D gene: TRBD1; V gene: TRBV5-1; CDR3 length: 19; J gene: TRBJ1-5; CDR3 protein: CASSPGWGGTGFRNQPQHF; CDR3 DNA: TGCGCCAGCAGCCCCGGGTGGGGGGGGACAGGGTTTCGGAATCAGCCCCAGCATTTT
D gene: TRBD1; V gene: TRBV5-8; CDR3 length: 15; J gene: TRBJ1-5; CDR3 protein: CASSRKDRVVQPQHF; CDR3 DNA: TGTGCCAGCAGCCGCAAAGACAGGGTTGTTCAGCCCCAGCATTTT
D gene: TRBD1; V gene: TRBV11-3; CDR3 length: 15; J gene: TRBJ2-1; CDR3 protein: CASSPIRGRREEQFF; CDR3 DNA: TGTGCCAGCAGCCCTATTAGGGGGCGGAGAGAGGAGCAGTTCTTC
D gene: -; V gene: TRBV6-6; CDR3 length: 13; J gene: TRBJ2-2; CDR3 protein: CASRTENTGELFF; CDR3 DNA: TGTGCCAGCAGGACAGAGAACACCGGGGAGCTGTTTTTT
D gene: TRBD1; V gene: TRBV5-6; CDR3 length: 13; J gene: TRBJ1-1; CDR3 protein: CASTRGLNTEAFF; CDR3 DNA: TGTGCCAGCACCAGGGGGCTCAACACTGAAGCTTTCTTT
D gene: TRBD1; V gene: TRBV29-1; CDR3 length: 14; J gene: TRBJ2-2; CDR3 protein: CSARTGANTGELFF; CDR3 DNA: TGCAGCGCTCGGACAGGAGCGAACACCGGGGAGCTGTTTTTT
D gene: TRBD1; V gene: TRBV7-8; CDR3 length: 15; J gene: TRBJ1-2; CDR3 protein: CASSLARQGSGGYTF; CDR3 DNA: TGTGCCAGCAGCTTAGCGAGACAGGGGTCGGGTGGCTACACCTTC
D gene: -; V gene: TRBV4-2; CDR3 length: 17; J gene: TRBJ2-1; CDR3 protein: CASSQVRGGTSYNEQFF; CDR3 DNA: TGTGCCAGCAGCCAAGTGAGAGGCGGGACCTCCTACAATGAGCAGTTCTTC
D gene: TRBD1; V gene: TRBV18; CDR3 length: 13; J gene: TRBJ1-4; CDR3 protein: CASSPDRGEKLFF; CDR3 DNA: TGTGCCAGCTCGCCGGACAGGGGTGAAAAACTGTTTTTT
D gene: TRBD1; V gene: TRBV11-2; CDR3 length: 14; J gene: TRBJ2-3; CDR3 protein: CASSADRATDTQYF; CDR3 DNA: TGTGCCAGCAGCGCGGACAGGGCGACAGATACGCAGTATTTT
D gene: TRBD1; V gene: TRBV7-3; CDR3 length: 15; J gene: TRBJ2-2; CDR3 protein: CASSLTGTGSGELFF; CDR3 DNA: TGTGCCAGCAGCTTAACGGGGACAGGGTCCGGGGAGCTGTTTTTT
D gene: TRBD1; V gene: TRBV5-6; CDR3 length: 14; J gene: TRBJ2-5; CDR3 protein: CASSLGQGAETQYF; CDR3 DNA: TGTGCCAGCAGCTTGGGACAGGGGGCTGAGACCCAGTACTTC
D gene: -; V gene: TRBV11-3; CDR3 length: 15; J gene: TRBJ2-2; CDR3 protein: CASSFSSRGAGELFF; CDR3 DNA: TGTGCCAGCAGCTTCTCTTCCAGGGGGGCCGGGGAGCTGTTTTTT
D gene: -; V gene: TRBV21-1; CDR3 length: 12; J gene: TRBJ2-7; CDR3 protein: CASPPWPYEQYF; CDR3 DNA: TGTGCCAGCCCCCCGTGGCCCTACGAGCAGTACTTC
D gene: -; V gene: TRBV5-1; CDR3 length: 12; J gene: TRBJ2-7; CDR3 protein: CASSFSGYEQYF; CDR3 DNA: TGCGCCAGCAGCTTTAGCGGCTACGAGCAGTACTTC
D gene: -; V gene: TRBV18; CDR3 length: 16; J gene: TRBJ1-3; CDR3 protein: CASSPLDSFSGNTIYF; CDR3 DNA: TGTGCCAGCTCACCGTTGGACAGCTTCTCTGGAAACACCATATATTTT
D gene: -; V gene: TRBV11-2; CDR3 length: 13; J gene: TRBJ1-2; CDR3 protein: CASSVSGHGVRTF; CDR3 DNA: TGTGCCAGCAGCGTATCGGGACACGGGGTGAGGACCTTC
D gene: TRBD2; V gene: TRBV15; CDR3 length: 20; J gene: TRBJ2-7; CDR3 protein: CATSRERLGTSGTGSYEQYF; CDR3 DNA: TGTGCCACCAGCAGAGAGCGGCTGGGGACTAGCGGGACTGGCTCCTACGAGCAGTACTTC
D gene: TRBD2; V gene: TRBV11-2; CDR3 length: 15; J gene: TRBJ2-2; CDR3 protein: CASSQGLALIGELFF; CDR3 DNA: TGTGCCAGCAGCCAAGGACTAGCTTTAATTGGGGAGCTGTTTTTT
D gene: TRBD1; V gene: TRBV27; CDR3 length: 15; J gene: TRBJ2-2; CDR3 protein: CASSFRTGGTGELFF; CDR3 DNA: TGTGCCAGCAGCTTCCGGACAGGGGGCACCGGGGAGCTGTTTTTT
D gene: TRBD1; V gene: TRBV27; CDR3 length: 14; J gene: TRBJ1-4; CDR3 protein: CASSRQGTNEKLFF; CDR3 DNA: TGTGCCAGCAGTCGACAGGGAACTAATGAAAAACTGTTTTTT
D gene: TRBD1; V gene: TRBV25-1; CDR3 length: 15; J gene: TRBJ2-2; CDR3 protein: CASSKADRDTGELFF; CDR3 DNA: TGTGCCAGCAGTAAGGCCGACAGGGACACCGGGGAGCTGTTTTTT
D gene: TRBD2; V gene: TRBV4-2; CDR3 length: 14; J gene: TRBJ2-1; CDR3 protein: CASSPGPGGNEQFF; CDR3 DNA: TGTGCCAGCAGCCCCGGCCCCGGGGGGAATGAGCAGTTCTTC
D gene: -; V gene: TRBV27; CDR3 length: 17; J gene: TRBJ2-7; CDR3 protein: CASSLRTGEGGGYEQYF; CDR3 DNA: TGTGCCAGCAGTCTCCGGACGGGGGAGGGGGGTGGCTACGAGCAGTACTTC
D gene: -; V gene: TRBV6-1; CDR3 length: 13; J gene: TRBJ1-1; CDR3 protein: CASSSAGLGEAFF; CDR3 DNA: TGTGCCAGCAGCTCTGCAGGGTTGGGTGAAGCTTTCTTT
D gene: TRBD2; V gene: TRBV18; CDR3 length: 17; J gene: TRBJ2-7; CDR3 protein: CASSPVTSGRSINEQYF; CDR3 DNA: TGTGCCAGCTCACCCGTGACTAGCGGGAGGAGTATAAACGAGCAGTACTTC
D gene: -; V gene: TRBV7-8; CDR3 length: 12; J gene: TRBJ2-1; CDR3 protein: CASSLAQDEQFF; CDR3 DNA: TGTGCCAGCAGCTTAGCGCAGGATGAGCAGTTCTTC
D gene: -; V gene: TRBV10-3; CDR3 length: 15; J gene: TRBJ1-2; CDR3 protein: CAISEWGPGDYGYTF; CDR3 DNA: TGTGCCATCAGTGAATGGGGTCCAGGGGACTATGGCTACACCTTC
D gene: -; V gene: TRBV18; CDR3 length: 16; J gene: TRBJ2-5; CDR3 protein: CASSPLLGKTEETQYF; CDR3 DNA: TGTGCCAGCTCACCACTTCTCGGGAAGACTGAAGAGACCCAGTACTTC
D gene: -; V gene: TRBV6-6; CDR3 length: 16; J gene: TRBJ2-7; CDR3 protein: CASSKAGTPGSHEQYF; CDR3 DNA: TGTGCCAGCAGTAAGGCCGGGACTCCAGGGAGCCACGAGCAGTACTTC
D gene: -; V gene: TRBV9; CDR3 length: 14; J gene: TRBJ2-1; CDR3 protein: CASSVGYGANEQFF; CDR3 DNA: TGTGCCAGCAGCGTAGGTTACGGAGCGAATGAGCAGTTCTTC
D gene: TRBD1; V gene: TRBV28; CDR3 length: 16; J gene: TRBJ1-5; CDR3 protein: CASSSPQGKGNQPQHF; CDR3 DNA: TGTGCCAGCAGTTCCCCACAGGGGAAGGGCAATCAGCCCCAGCATTTT
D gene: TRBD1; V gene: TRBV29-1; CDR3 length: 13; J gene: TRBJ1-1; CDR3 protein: CSVSSGGNTEAFF; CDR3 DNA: TGCAGCGTTAGTTCAGGGGGGAACACTGAAGCTTTCTTT
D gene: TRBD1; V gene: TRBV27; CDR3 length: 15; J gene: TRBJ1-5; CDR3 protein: CASSLSVTGNQPQHF; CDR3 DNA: TGTGCCAGCAGTTTATCTGTGACAGGGAATCAGCCCCAGCATTTT